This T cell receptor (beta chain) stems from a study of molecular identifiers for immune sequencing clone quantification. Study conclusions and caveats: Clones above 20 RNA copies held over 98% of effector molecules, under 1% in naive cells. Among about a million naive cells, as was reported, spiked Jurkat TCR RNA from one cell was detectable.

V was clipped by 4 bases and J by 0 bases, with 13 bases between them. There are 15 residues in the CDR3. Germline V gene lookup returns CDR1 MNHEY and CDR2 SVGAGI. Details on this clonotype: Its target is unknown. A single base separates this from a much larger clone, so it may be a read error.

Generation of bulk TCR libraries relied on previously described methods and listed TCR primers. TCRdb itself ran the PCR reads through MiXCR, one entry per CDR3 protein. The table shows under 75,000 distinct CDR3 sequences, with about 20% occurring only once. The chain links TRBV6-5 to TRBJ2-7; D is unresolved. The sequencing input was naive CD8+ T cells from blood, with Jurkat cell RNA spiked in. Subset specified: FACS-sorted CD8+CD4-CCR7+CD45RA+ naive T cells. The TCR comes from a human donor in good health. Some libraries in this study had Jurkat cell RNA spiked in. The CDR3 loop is CASSCSGATSYEQYF. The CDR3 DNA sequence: TGTGCCAGCAGTTGCTCGGGCGCTACCTCCTACGAGCAGTACTTC.